The present TCR beta chain was sequenced within a study of graft-versus-host responses after intestinal transplantation (dated by TCRdb to about 2021). Describing the broader study: Multivisceral, liver-intestinal, or isolated intestinal transplants were received by the recipients. Rather than being sequenced by the commercial service, samples from three later patients were sequenced in-house on an Illumina MiSeq and processed with MiXCR. To identify alloreactive clones, pre-transplant mixed lymphocyte reaction products were sequenced and then compared with unstimulated pre-transplant donor and recipient T cells. Of the roughly 23 intestinal transplant recipients enrolled in the cohort, one of whom was a retransplant, 3 patients without pretransplant specimens were excluded. Every recipient was given anti-thymocyte globulin induction, then maintenance tacrolimus and steroids for 3 to 4 years. A peak of at least 4% donor T cells among recipient peripheral blood mononuclear cells was the definition used for donor T cell macrochimerism. After intestinal transplantation, graft-versus-host and host-versus-graft alloreactive T cell clones in the graft, circulation and bone marrow were tracked using bulk TCR-beta CDR3 sequencing. Study-level results and caveats: GvH clones were detected in recipient bone marrow, and some appeared earlier in ileal mucosa or blood, consistent with an intestinal mucosal origin. In the allografts of patients with donor T cell macrochimerism, GvH to HvG T cell clonal ratios were high. The relatively low number and heterogeneity of intestinal transplant patients limited the conclusions. Peak levels of circulating GvH clones were associated with declines in HvG clones early after transplant.

In the first month after transplant, blood samples were collected up to 4 times, and after that at least monthly when available. Concerning this clone: No cognate antigen has been identified for it. Base qualities are not at hand, and no much larger clone is one base apart.

The germline V gene sets CDR1 to SGDLS and CDR2 to YYNGEE. The CDR3 numbers 15 residues from cysteine through phenylalanine. The sequence is cut down to CDR3 DNA, 45 bases in frame from base 1. V is cut back by 4 bases and J by 1 base, with 5 bases in the junction unmatched. The library was produced with the immunoSEQ multiplex PCR assay. High-throughput TCR-beta CDR3 sequencing of genomic DNA from most patients was performed by Adaptive Biotechnologies. The original pipeline was this. TCR sequencing data were retrieved from Adaptive's ImmunoSEQ software for some 19 patients, whereas three other patients were processed with MiXCR and VDJtools. CDR3 nucleotide sequences shared between donor and recipient were removed because the origin of such sequences could not be assigned. To be classed as alloreactive, a clone needed at least 2-fold expansion over unstimulated cells and a minimum CFSE-low frequency of 0.002% (template counts) or 0.001% (read counts). Clones detected in sequenced pre-transplant spleen, lymph node, or MLR CFSE-low populations of the donor or recipient were defined as mappable. The cumulative frequency of alloreactive clones was calculated as a percentage of all sequences, weighted by copy number. TCRdb mirrors the immuneACCESS table, restricted to in-frame sequences. Some clones are absent from its copies; in checked studies, under half trace to an unresolved V gene, and the reason for the others is unknown. V, J and clone size are those of that table, while D and trimming were read from the DNA. The sample yields about 5,000 clones; approximately 72% were counted once. The top ten clones comprise 35% to 40% of the sample.

The sequence was collected from a human patient who received an intestinal transplant, so some T cells may come from the graft donor. Sequencing used PBMCs, obtained approximately 540 days after intestinal transplant. The chain couples TRBV9 to TRBJ2-3, with TRBD2 identical over 8 junction bases. The nucleotide sequence reads as follows: TGTGCCAGCAGCCCGGGAGGGACCCGCACAGATACGCAGTATTTT. The resulting protein is CASSPGGTRTDTQYF.